Below are 30 T cell receptor beta chains sequenced from a single sample in a study of vaccination and CD4 T cells after COVID-19. Treatment given: roughly 10-day PBMC culture with coronavirus spike peptide pools or control peptides (ViraFEST assay). The Oncomine TCR Beta short-read assay was applied to DNA of cultured CD4+ T cells. One entry per CDR3 protein, called by TCRdb with MiXCR from the PCR reads. In the table there are fewer than 25,000 distinct CDR3 sequences, 43% of which are singletons. Their recognized antigens are unknown. Sequencing was performed on CD4+ T cells from blood, cultured in vitro. The source of these receptors is a human donor who had recovered from COVID-19.

This clonotype has more than one count but fewer than ten. The chain links TRBV19 to TRBJ1-5, with unresolved D. The CDR3 sequence is 14 residues long. CDR1 and CDR2 from the germline V gene are LNHDA and SQIVND (reference sequence). Between the trimmed V and J ends, which lost 5 bases and 7 bases, there was a span of 15 bases. CDR3: CASSRIGPEQPQHF. The DNA of the CDR3 is TGTGCCAGTAGTCGGATCGGGCCAGAGCAGCCCCAGCATTTT.

The chain is built from TRBV27 and TRBJ2-5; D is perhaps TRBD1 (6 bases). Between the trimmed V and J ends, which lost 3 bases and 5 bases, there was a span of 13 bases. Germline V gene lookup returns CDR1 MNHEY and CDR2 SMNVEV (reference sequence). This CDR3 comprises 14 residues. CDR3 amino acids: CASSFDRSVETQYF. The CDR3 DNA follows: TGTGCCAGCAGTTTCGACAGGAGCGTCGAGACCCAGTACTTC.

This sequence joins TRBV28 and TRBJ1-1; D not resolved. V lost 6 bases and J lost 3, with 8 bases in between. Germline loops: CDR1 MDHEN, CDR2 SYDVKM. CDR3 size: 12 residues. For the CDR3, the DNA is TGTGCCAGCAGCGAGGGAGACACTGAAGCTTTCTTT. It translates to CASSEGDTEAFF.

The V and J genes are TRBV6-1 and TRBJ2-4; a possible D gene is TRBD1 (6 bases). The CDR3 runs to 17 residues. CDR1 is MNHNS and CDR2 is SASEGT in the germline V gene. The V gene lost 5 bases and the J gene lost 0 bases, with 17 bases spanning the gap. Here the CDR3 reads CASSPKIQGLAKNIQYF. Here the CDR3 DNA reads TGTGCCAGCAGTCCCAAGATACAGGGTTTAGCCAAAAACATTCAGTACTTC.

This clonotype was detected a few times. This CDR3 reads CASSPLDRWDLNTEAFF. CDR3 DNA sequence: TGCGCCAGCAGCCCCCTCGATCGATGGGACTTGAACACTGAAGCTTTCTTT. The chain combines TRBV5-1 with TRBJ1-1; maybe TRBD1 (5 bases). CDR3 length: 17 residues. Germline V gene sequence: CDR1 SGHRS, CDR2 YFSETQ. V shed 4 bases and J shed 0 bases, with 19 bases lying between them.

The gene calls are TRBV19 and TRBJ1-5; D is ambiguous. V dropped 1 base and J dropped 1 base, with 5 bases sitting between them. This CDR3 is 14 amino acids long. Per germline, CDR1 LNHDA and CDR2 SQIVND (reference sequence). The chain's CDR3 is CASSIVGSNQPQHF. Written as DNA, the CDR3 is TGTGCCAGTAGTATAGTAGGGAGCAATCAGCCCCAGCATTTT.

This clonotype occurred a few times. This chain connects TRBV6-1 to TRBJ1-1; 10 bases are shared with TRBD1. Germline V CDR1 and CDR2: MNHNS, SASEGT. The CDR3 has 14 residues. The V segment lost 6 bases and the J segment 7 bases; nucleotides outside the gene matches: 8. CDR3 protein: CASRRGTGDGEAFF. CDR3 nucleotides: TGTGCCAGCAGACGAGGGACAGGGGATGGTGAAGCTTTCTTT.

The genes are TRBV10-3 and TRBJ2-2; maybe TRBD1 (5 bases). V lost 4 bases, J lost 0 bases, and 12 bases lay in between. The CDR3 is 16 amino acids. Germline loops: CDR1 ENHRY, CDR2 SYGVKD. The CDR3 protein is CAISGGHPTNTGELFF. Here the CDR3 DNA reads TGTGCCATCAGTGGCGGACACCCCACGAACACCGGGGAGCTGTTTTTT.

There are a few counts of this clonotype. The chain employs TRBV20-1 and TRBJ2-3; 10 bases are shared with TRBD2. The junction had 6 bases not matched to a gene; V was cut back by 4 bases and J by 2 bases. The CDR3 contains 15 residues. CDR1 DFQATT and CDR2 SNEGSKA come from the germline V gene (reference sequence). DNA for the CDR3: TGCAGTGCTACCAAAGCGGGGGGGCCCACAGATACGCAGTATTTT. Translating gives CSATKAGGPTDTQYF.

CDR3 bases: TGCGCCAGCAGTGAGTCGTCGGGGTACGCCTACAATGAGCAGTTCTTC. Encoded protein: CASSESSGYAYNEQFF. The rearrangement uses TRBV10-1 and TRBJ2-1; TRBD2 is a possible D gene (5 bases). Germline V gene data show CDR1 as WNHNN and CDR2 as SYGVQD (reference sequence). Trimming removed 0 bases at V and 2 bases at J, with 11 bases between. There are 16 residues in the CDR3.

The rearrangement links TRBV24-1 to TRBJ2-5; 8 bases align to TRBD1. Per the germline V gene, CDR1 is KGHDR and CDR2 is SFDVKD. The V segment lost 4 bases and the J segment 0 bases; nucleotides outside the gene matches: 9. The CDR3 consists of 17 residues. The CDR3 region is CATSDPGTGTHQETQYF. The CDR3 nucleotides read TGTGCCACCAGTGACCCCGGGACAGGTACACACCAAGAGACCCAGTACTTC.

This chain uses TRBV6-1 with TRBJ1-6; D is unresolved. Germline CDR1 and CDR2: MNHNS and SASEGT. V lost 8 bases, J lost 9 bases, and 23 bases lay in between. This CDR3 region has 16 residues. CDR3 protein: CASREGRSLLISPLHF. CDR3 sequence (DNA): TGTGCCAGCCGGGAGGGAAGAAGTTTGCTGATTTCACCCCTCCACTTT.

The chain is built from TRBV20-1 and TRBJ2-7; D call uncertain. The V end was cut by 5 bases, the J end by 5 bases, with 10 bases between. The CDR3 has 11 amino acids. The V gene's germline CDR1 is DFQATT and CDR2 SNEGSKA (reference sequence). This CDR3 reads CSAGATHEQYF. DNA of the CDR3: TGCAGTGCTGGAGCGACCCACGAGCAGTACTTC.

The genes are TRBV7-9 and TRBJ2-1; possibly TRBD1 or TRBD2 for D (6 bases each). There are 18 residues in the CDR3. Germline CDR1 is SEHNR and CDR2 is FQNEAQ (reference sequence). The ends were cut back, 4 bases at V and 5 bases at J, with 24 bases in the middle. CDR3 amino acids: CASSSRGPGPGPDNEQFF. CDR3 nucleotides: TGTGCCAGCAGCTCCCGGGGGCCGGGACCAGGCCCGGACAATGAGCAGTTCTTC.

V and J are TRBV2 and TRBJ1-5, with 11 nucleotides matching TRBD1. There are 16 residues in the CDR3. V was clipped by 5 bases and J by 4 bases; unmatched bases: 7. CDR1 is SNHLY, CDR2 FYNNEI, per germline. The CDR3 sequence: CASSSDRGRRNQPQHF. The CDR3 nucleotides read TGTGCCAGCAGTTCGGACAGGGGGCGAAGGAATCAGCCCCAGCATTTT.

The V call is TRBV6-1, the J call TRBJ2-3, with no clear D. V lost 6 bases and J 7 bases, leaving 8 bases between the germline ends. Germline CDR1 is MNHNS and CDR2 is SASEGT. The CDR3 covers 11 residues. The CDR3 reads CASRGGNTQYF. Written as DNA, the CDR3 is TGTGCCAGCAGGGGTGGAAATACGCAGTATTTT.

The V gene is TRBV7-9, the J gene TRBJ1-1; D gene uncertain. The CDR3 totals 15 residues. The V end lost 5 bases, the J end lost 0 bases, and 13 bases lay between the germline ends. In germline, CDR1 is SEHNR, CDR2 FQNEAQ (reference sequence). Here the CDR3 reads CASSPERPMNTEAFF. CDR3 in DNA: TGTGCCAGCAGCCCTGAGAGGCCCATGAACACTGAAGCTTTCTTT.

V is TRBV4-3 and J is TRBJ2-3; 10 nucleotides agree with TRBD2. Germline V gives CDR1 LGHNA, CDR2 YSLEER. Trimming removed 0 bases from V and 3 bases from J; junction bases left unmatched: 9. This CDR3 contains 18 residues. The CDR3 DNA sequence: TGCGCCAGCAGCCAAGAGACACCTAGCGGGAGTGGGACAGATACGCAGTATTTT. Residues: CASSQETPSGSGTDTQYF.

The chain couples TRBV7-2 to TRBJ1-5; the D gene is possibly TRBD1 (6 bases). The length of the CDR3 is 15 residues. The V and J ends lost 5 bases and 3 bases respectively, with 14 bases between them. From germline, CDR1 is SGHTA and CDR2 FQGNSA. The DNA of the CDR3 is TGTGCCAGCAGCCCCCGAGGGGGTTCCAATCAGCCCCAGCATTTT. Amino acids: CASSPRGGSNQPQHF.

V usage is TRBV2 and J usage is TRBJ1-5; D is unresolved. V was trimmed by 9 bases and J by 0 bases, leaving 18 bases between them. Germline assignment: CDR1 SNHLY and CDR2 FYNNEI. This CDR3 is 16 amino acids long. In nucleotides, the CDR3 is TGTGCCAGTCAAGGGTCTAGCGGTAATAGCAATCAGCCCCAGCATTTT. This gives the protein CASQGSSGNSNQPQHF.

The rearrangement links TRBV7-9 to TRBJ2-3, with D unclear. Germline assignment: CDR1 SEHNR and CDR2 FQNEAQ (reference sequence). The V and J ends lost 5 bases and 6 bases respectively, with 15 bases between them. The CDR3 totals 14 residues. The CDR3 DNA is TGTGCCAGCAGCCTCGATACACCCAGGGATACGCAGTATTTT. This translates into CASSLDTPRDTQYF.

This clonotype was counted between two and nine times. The chain carries TRBV10-3 and TRBJ2-3, with D perhaps assigned TRBD1 or TRBD2 (7 bases each). CDR1 is ENHRY, CDR2 SYGVKD, per germline. Trimming left V 8 bases short and J 3 bases short, with 12 bases between. CDR3 length equals 13 residues. CDR3 nucleotides: TGTGCCATCGGGGAGGGGGCTACAGATACGCAGTATTTT. Amino acid sequence: CAIGEGATDTQYF.

V is TRBV6-1 and J is TRBJ2-7, with D tentatively TRBD1 or TRBD2 (5 bases each). CDR1 MNHNS and CDR2 SASEGT come from the germline V gene. The CDR3 length is 14 residues. V shed 8 bases and J shed 0 bases, with 14 bases lying between them. The CDR3 reads CASPPGTASYEQYF. In DNA form, the CDR3 reads TGTGCCAGCCCCCCAGGGACGGCCTCCTACGAGCAGTACTTC.

The chain couples TRBV7-6 to TRBJ1-6; unclear D gene. From germline, CDR1 is SGHVS and CDR2 FNYEAQ. V gave up 2 bases and J gave up 6 bases, with 8 bases separating them. This CDR3 region has 14 residues. CDR3 DNA: TGTGCCAGCAGCTTACAGGACGGTAATTCACCCCTCCACTTT. Translated: CASSLQDGNSPLHF.

CDR3 DNA: TGTGCCAGGAGACTAGCGGGAGACAACACCGGGGAGCTGTTTTTT. It encodes CARRLAGDNTGELFF. The chain is built from TRBV7-9 and TRBJ2-2; 12 nucleotides align to TRBD2. This CDR3 comprises 15 residues. Germline CDR1 reads SEHNR; CDR2 reads FQNEAQ (reference sequence). The V segment lost 9 bases and the J segment 2 bases; nucleotides outside the gene matches: 4.

The rearrangement joins TRBV2 to TRBJ1-1, with unresolved D. Trimming removed 4 bases at V and 1 base at J, with 7 bases between. Per the germline V gene, CDR1 is SNHLY and CDR2 is FYNNEI. The CDR3 length is 13 residues. The CDR3: CASSVLGNTEAFF. CDR3 DNA sequence: TGTGCCAGCAGTGTTTTGGGGAACACTGAAGCTTTCTTT.

The chain recombines TRBV10-3 with TRBJ1-5, with D possibly TRBD1 on 6 matching bases. Trimming left V 7 bases short and J 2 bases short, with 9 bases between. The CDR3 totals 13 residues. Germline CDR1 ENHRY, CDR2 SYGVKD. Here the CDR3 reads CAIMAGGNQPQHF. CDR3 DNA sequence: TGTGCCATCATGGCAGGGGGCAATCAGCCCCAGCATTTT.

The J gene is TRBJ1-5, the V gene TRBV5-1; D is perhaps TRBD1 (5 bases). Germline V gene sequence: CDR1 SGHRS, CDR2 YFSETQ. The CDR3 sequence is 15 residues long. The V end was cut by 0 bases, the J end by 4 bases, with 11 bases between. The CDR3: CASSLAGRVNQPQHF. CDR3 DNA: TGCGCCAGCAGCTTGGCGGGACGAGTAAATCAGCCCCAGCATTTT.

The V gene is TRBV5-1, the J gene TRBJ1-6, with unresolved D. This CDR3 is 14 amino acids long. Trimming removed 0 bases from V and 13 bases from J, with 14 bases in between. From germline, CDR1 is SGHRS and CDR2 YFSETQ. The CDR3: CASSLGQPHIPLHF. The CDR3 DNA reads as TGCGCCAGCAGCTTGGGGCAGCCCCATATTCCCCTCCACTTT.

The CDR3 region is CASSVSGQSFNQPQHF. CDR3 nucleotides: TGTGCCAGCAGTGTATCGGGACAGTCATTCAATCAGCCCCAGCATTTT. The J gene is TRBJ1-5, the V gene TRBV6-1; the match to TRBD1 covers 7 bases. CDR1 is MNHNS, CDR2 SASEGT, per germline. The CDR3 sequence is 16 residues long. Trimming took 4 bases from V and 3 from J; bases not matched to a gene: 9.